This T cell receptor (beta chain) stems from a study of T cells in Graves' hyperthyroidism and ophthalmopathy. This clonotype was observed many times. Germline trimming cut 5 bases from V and 2 bases from J; bases unmatched to any gene: 11. The CDR3 has 16 amino acids. CDR1 MNHEY and CDR2 SMNVEV come from the germline V gene (reference sequence). TCR beta CDR3 regions were amplified from RNA. Researchers ran a first-round RT-PCR on the TCR CDR3 using the HTBI primer set. Each CDR3 protein is one row after TCRdb ran MiXCR on the multiplex PCR reads. The sample yields roughly 750,000 distinct CDR3 sequences, 16% seen once.

The clonotype comes from a man aged 18 to 30 with Graves' hyperthyroidism. The sample consisted of blood. The chain joins TRBV27 to TRBJ2-7; 8 bases map to TRBD1. CDR3 loop: CASSPNTGGRPYEQYF. Here the CDR3 DNA reads TGTGCCAGCAGTCCCAACACAGGGGGTCGACCCTACGAGCAGTACTTC.